The 3 T cell receptor beta chains below all came from one sample that was sequenced in a study of T cell responses to AZD1222 COVID-19 vaccine. TCRdb's table, derived via immunoSEQ multiplex PCR, lists solely in-frame clones and lacks some. The sample contains over 65,000 clones, roughly 89% of which appear only once. Sample: peripheral blood, taken 28 days after the second AZD1222 dose. The receptors derive from an adult who received the AZD1222 COVID-19 vaccine.

The chain links TRBV28 to TRBJ1-6; no firm D call. Deletions cut 4 bases from V and 0 bases from J, with 4 bases between. The CDR3 consists of 14 residues. CDR1 and CDR2 from the germline V gene are MDHEN and SYDVKM. In nucleotides, the CDR3 is TGTGCCAGCAGTTATAGCTCCTATAATTCACCCCTCCACTTT. Translating gives CASSYSSYNSPLHF.

This sequence joins TRBV4-1 and TRBJ2-2; D gene uncertain. Trimming removed 3 bases from V and 0 bases from J, with 5 bases in between. Germline V gene data show CDR1 as MGHRA and CDR2 as YSYEKL. This CDR3 has 14 amino acids. The DNA for the CDR3 is TGCGCCAGCAGCCACACCGCGAACACCGGGGAGCTGTTTTTT. Protein sequence: CASSHTANTGELFF.

The chain combines TRBV21-1 with TRBJ2-3; TRBD1, the D gene given by the table, was not confirmed from the DNA. TRBV21-1 is an annotated pseudogene. The length of the CDR3 is 19 residues. The CDR3 DNA sequence: TGTGCCAGCAGCAAAGCGCTTTACCCGGGACAGGAGTTCCTAGATACGCAGTATTTT. Translating gives CASSKALYPGQEFLDTQYF.